Below, 7 T cell receptor beta chains from the same sample are listed, as sequenced in a study of CD8 T cells in Susac syndrome. Random hexamers served to reverse transcribe roughly 0.5 to 1 ug RNA. TCRdb recomputed calls from the immunoSEQ multiplex PCR reads with MiXCR, one row per CDR3 protein. Of around 120,000 distinct CDR3 sequences in the sample, around 92% were seen once. Sample: CD4+ T cells from PBMCs. These receptors were collected from a human donor with multiple sclerosis.

CDR3 amino acids: CASPLRSSGATDTQYF. The CDR3 coding sequence is TGTGCCAGCCCACTTCGAAGTAGCGGGGCCACAGATACGCAGTATTTT. The chain employs TRBV4-2 and TRBJ2-3, with TRBD2 matching over 8 bases. The CDR3 is 16 amino acids. The junction had 12 bases not matched to a gene; V was cut back by 8 bases and J by 2 bases. Germline-derived CDR1 and CDR2 are LGHNA and YNFKEQ.

This sequence joins TRBV18 and TRBJ1-2; D uncertain. In germline, CDR1 is KGHSH, CDR2 LQKENI. The CDR3 is 14 amino acids. Trimming took 0 bases from V and 3 from J, leaving 8 bases between them. The CDR3 DNA reads as TGTGCCAGCTCACCACCGGATACCTACTATGGCTACACCTTC. As protein: CASSPPDTYYGYTF.

V gene TRBV7-2 combines with J gene TRBJ1-5; tentatively, D is TRBD1 (5 bases). Between the trimmed V and J ends, which lost 1 base and 4 bases, there was a span of 8 bases. The CDR3 covers 14 residues. Germline CDR1 and CDR2: SGHTA and FQGNSA. In DNA form, the CDR3 reads TGTGCCAGCAGCTTAGTTGGGGGAAATCAGCCCCAGCATTTT. Translating it yields CASSLVGGNQPQHF.

The CDR3 sequence: CASSQTGPAGRDTQYF. The DNA of the CDR3 is TGCGCCAGCAGCCAGACCGGCCCGGCGGGGAGAGATACGCAGTATTTT. The gene calls are TRBV4-1 and TRBJ2-3; D is perhaps TRBD2 (6 bases). Germline CDR1 reads MGHRA; CDR2 reads YSYEKL. Trimming removed 3 bases from V and 5 bases from J, with 18 bases in between. This CDR3 has 16 amino acids.

The chain has TRBV7-2 and TRBJ2-2; possibly TRBD1 for D (5 bases). Germline CDR1 is SGHTA and CDR2 is FQGNSA. There are 16 residues in the CDR3. V was shortened by 1 base and J by 1 base, with 10 bases between the two germline ends. The chain's CDR3 is CASSLGGQGNTGELFF. CDR3 bases: TGTGCCAGCAGCTTAGGGGGTCAGGGGAACACCGGGGAGCTGTTTTTT.

This sequence joins TRBV19 and TRBJ1-5; no reliable D call. The CDR3 loop spans 15 amino acids. CDR1 is LNHDA, CDR2 SQIVND, per germline (reference sequence). V lost 3 bases to trimming and J lost 0 bases, with 9 bases between them. The chain's CDR3 is CASSIGDYSNQPQHF. CDR3 DNA: TGTGCCAGTAGTATTGGTGATTATAGCAATCAGCCCCAGCATTTT. The full variable domain, in which reference TRBV19 and TRBJ1-5 provide the parts outside the CDR3, is DGGITQSPKYLFRKEGQNVTLSCEQNLNHDAMYWYRQDPGQGLRLIYYSQIVNDFQKGDIAEGYSVSREKKESFPLTVTSAQKNPTAFYLCASSIGDYSNQPQHFGDGTRLSIL.

The V call is TRBV12-3 or TRBV12-4, the J call TRBJ1-2; D gene ambiguous. V was cut by 5 bases and J by 4 bases, with 14 bases left in between. The CDR3 length is 14 residues. CDR3 coding DNA: TGTGCCAGCAGTCGTCGGACTCAACCCTATGGCTACACCTTC. It yields the protein CASSRRTQPYGYTF.